A single sample is the source of the 10 T cell receptor beta chains below, sequenced in a study of Graves' ophthalmopathy and Graves' hyperthyroidism. For repertoire sequencing, the TCR beta CDR3 regions were amplified from RNA transcripts. The workflow started with a first-round RT-PCR run with HTBI primers and then moved on to a second-round multiplex PCR. Via MiXCR, TCRdb re-called the multiplex PCR reads, giving one row per CDR3 protein. This sample has about 380,000 distinct CDR3 sequences; less than 20% occur once, and the top ten carry around 7%. Input material: peripheral blood. Source of these receptors: a young woman with stable Graves' hyperthyroidism.

This chain uses TRBV6-1 with TRBJ2-7, with TRBD1 matching over 7 bases. CDR1 is MNHNS, CDR2 SASEGT, per germline. Unmatched junction bases numbered 4, after V lost 2 bases and J lost 0 bases. The CDR3 contains 15 residues. The CDR3 DNA reads as TGTGCCAGCAGTGAACTGGACAGGTCCTCCTACGAGCAGTACTTC. Its translation is CASSELDRSSYEQYF.

This clonotype was observed many times. V gene TRBV11-2 combines with J gene TRBJ2-5; 7 bases align to TRBD1. CDR1 SGHAT and CDR2 FQNNGV come from the germline V gene. V lost 5 bases to trimming and J lost 5 bases; unmatched junction nucleotides: 11. This CDR3 is built from 15 residues. The CDR3 loop reads CASSIRDSRAETQYF. As DNA, the CDR3 is TGTGCCAGCAGCATCCGGGACAGCCGCGCCGAGACCCAGTACTTC.

This clonotype was counted between two and nine times. The J gene is TRBJ1-2, the V gene TRBV2; D gene uncertain. Germline lookup yields CDR1 SNHLY and CDR2 FYNNEI. V lost 3 bases, J lost 1 base, and 9 bases lay in between. This CDR3 comprises 14 residues. The CDR3 nucleotides read TGTGCCAGCAGTGATGAGAGGGTTAACTATGGCTACACCTTC. It is translated as CASSDERVNYGYTF. Using reference TRBV2 and TRBJ1-2 for the parts outside the CDR3, the full variable domain is EPEVTQTPSHQVTQMGQEVILRCVPISNHLYFYWYRQILGQKVEFLVSFYNNEISEKSEIFDDQFSVERPDGSNFTLKIRSTKLEDSAMYFCASSDERVNYGYTFGSGTRLTVV.

This clonotype was counted many times. This chain uses TRBV6-5 with TRBJ2-6, with 8 bases identical to TRBD2. This CDR3 has 20 amino acids. Germline lookup yields CDR1 MNHEY and CDR2 SVGAGI. V lost 7 bases to trimming and J lost 1 base; unmatched junction nucleotides: 18. The CDR3 spells CASNLPRGGAVESGANVLTF. The DNA of the CDR3 is TGTGCCAGCAACCTCCCTCGGGGGGGCGCGGTGGAATCTGGGGCCAACGTCCTGACTTTC.

This clonotype was detected ten times or more. V and J are TRBV27 and TRBJ1-1, with 7 bases lining up with TRBD1. J was trimmed by 2 bases and V by 6 bases; bases with no gene match: 9. CDR1 is MNHEY, CDR2 SMNVEV, per germline (reference sequence). The CDR3 extends over 15 amino acids. The CDR3: CASSRTGWSNTEAFF. In nucleotides, the CDR3 is TGTGCCAGCAGCCGGACAGGATGGTCTAACACTGAAGCTTTCTTT.

CDR3 amino acids: CASSVPGLEETQYF. CDR3 DNA sequence: TGTGCCAGCAGCGTTCCGGGACTAGAGGAGACCCAGTACTTC. The rearrangement links TRBV7-9 to TRBJ2-5, with 8 nucleotides matching TRBD2. V trimming: 5 bases; J trimming: 5 bases; junction bases outside the gene matches: 7. The CDR3 sequence is 14 residues long. CDR1 and CDR2 from the germline V gene are SEHNR and FQNEAQ (reference sequence).

Note on this clonotype: It may be a read error: a sequence one base away is much more abundant. The rearrangement joins TRBV7-2 to TRBJ1-1; D is undetermined. Germline lookup yields CDR1 SGHTA and CDR2 FQGNSA. This CDR3 comprises 13 residues. The CDR3 loop reads CASSHTPSREACF. CDR3 in DNA: TGTGCCAGCAGCCACACTCCCTCAAGGGAAGCTTGCTTT. Full variable domain (rest looked up from reference TRBV7-2 and TRBJ1-1): GAGVSQSPSNKVTEKGKDVELRCDPISGHTALYWYRQSLGQGLEFLIYFQGNSAPDKSGLPSDRFSAERTGGSVSTLTIQRTQQEDSAVYLCASSHTPSREACFGQGTRLTVV.

This clonotype was seen repeatedly, ten times or more. The CDR3 DNA is TGTGCCAGCAGTTACGGAACCGGGACAGGGGTGAACACTGAAGCTTTCTTT. Translated, it gives CASSYGTGTGVNTEAFF. The V call is TRBV6-5, the J call TRBJ1-1; TRBD1 aligns across 10 bases. V was clipped by 2 bases and J by 0 bases; unmatched bases: 6. The CDR3 consists of 17 residues. CDR1 and CDR2 from the germline V gene are MNHEY and SVGAGI.

This clonotype was detected ten times or more. Written as DNA, the CDR3 is TGTGCCAGCAGTTTATACGCCGGAAGGGGTAACACCGGGGAGCTGTTTTTT. Protein product: CASSLYAGRGNTGELFF. This sequence joins TRBV12-3 or TRBV12-4 and TRBJ2-2, with a possible D match to TRBD1 (5 bases). Trimming shortened V by 2 bases and J by 2 bases, and 15 bases separated the two germline ends. The length of the CDR3 is 17 residues.

The CDR3 here is CASSPNLGAGNTEAFF. In DNA form, the CDR3 reads TGTGCCAGCAGCCCAAATTTGGGGGCTGGGAACACTGAAGCTTTCTTT. The chain is built from TRBV3-1 and TRBJ1-1; a weak D match, TRBD1 (6 bases). V lost 4 bases and J lost 1, with 16 bases in between. This CDR3 spans 16 amino acids. Germline V gene sequence: CDR1 LGHDT, CDR2 YNNKEL (reference sequence).